The clone carrying this TCR beta chain has just one count. The antigen remains undetermined. Those patients picked for sequencing had displayed CD8+CD57+ cell expansion on flow cytometry. Among the patients, all had severe acquired aplastic anemia. There are 15 residues in the CDR3. V shed 3 bases and J 6 bases; nucleotides not matched to a gene: 5. Germline-derived CDR1 and CDR2 are LNHNV and YYDKDF (reference sequence). The sample comes from a study of CD8+CD57+ T cells in acquired aplastic anemia. For CDR3 and TCR beta VDJ profiling, genomic DNA was the template used. Via MiXCR, TCRdb re-called the reads, giving one row per CDR3 protein. This table holds 450,000 to 550,000 distinct CDR3 sequences, around 30% found once. Regarding the study as a whole: No significant patient-versus-control difference appeared in CD8+ Simpson's diversity.

The sequenced sample was sorted CD4+, CD8+, or CD8+CD57+ T cells (not recorded which) from PBMCs. The clonotype originates from a human donor with aplastic anemia. J is TRBJ2-2 and V is TRBV15; 9 nucleotides align to TRBD2. CDR3 residues: CATSRGTSLAGELFF. The CDR3 bases are TGTGCCACCAGCAGGGGGACTAGCCTTGCCGGGGAGCTGTTTTTT.